This T cell receptor (beta chain) is drawn from a study of cytomegalovirus exposure and HLA in healthy donors (dated by TCRdb to the late 2010s). About the investigation overall: An earlier analysis of approximately 590 of the donors reported roughly 300 Gb of sequence data and about 100 million unique TCR beta sequences from around 200 million T cells. An earlier analysis of some 500 of the donors applied high-throughput TCR beta sequencing to assess whether each TCR beta V gene segment acted as functional or pseudogenic. Rather than using new phenotypic data, the later analysis identified candidate immune exposures from TCR beta sequences and from how often those sequences occurred across donors. An early release covering 550 to 650 HLA-typed donors comprised about 300 gigabases of sequencing data and 85 million to 100 million unique TCR sequences. Typing coverage varied by locus: roughly 629-630 donors for A, B, C, DRB1 and DQB1; roughly 500 for DQA1; more than 600 for DPA1; 450 to 480 for DPB1. To predict cytomegalovirus infection status, the study brought together high-throughput TCR immunosequencing, statistical association of individual TCRs with disease status, and machine learning. Alongside the repertoire data, information on donor age, sex, ethnicity and CMV serostatus was compiled. In a later analysis, previously published TCR beta repertoires from 550 to 700 donors were re-analyzed and high-resolution HLA genotyping was added so that TCR occurrence patterns could be studied. Every repertoire in the discovery cohort had been generated on one and the same sequencing platform. The study used immunosequencing to profile the T cell repertoires of hundreds of subjects and linked those repertoires to cytomegalovirus serostatus. The study aimed to test whether signatures of past pathogen exposure could be identified by cataloging public T cell receptors. HLA typing covered class I and class II loci at four-digit resolution. A separate validation cohort of 90 to 150 different subjects was used in addition to the 666-subject first cohort. A later genetic analysis took genome-wide SNP genotypes for 398 of the 666 donors and used that subset as a discovery cohort. Among the roughly 370 genotyped donors, 81% belonged to the genetic ancestry cluster associated with self-reported Caucasian donors. On average, roughly 240,000 unique TCR beta nucleotide sequences were sequenced per donor among a few hundred genotyped donors of the cohort, with 15% to 20% of those sequences being non-productive. Four to six DR-DQ haplotypes were handled as single units for association and clustering, since linkage in the cohort was strong. Beyond this particular receptor, the publication reports: Most CMV-associated TCR beta chains appeared to be HLA-restricted in a later analysis, and the HLA associations seemed to be driven largely by CMV exposure. The presence/absence analyses assumed that sequencing depth was roughly uniform across donors, and that assumption may not be true. The study gave a list of over 150 TCR beta chains associated with cytomegalovirus. The authors suggested that the approach could potentially be generalized to other disease states and immunological phenotypes. Most TCR sequences were observed very rarely across donors, whereas some public TCRs were present in many individuals. A later genetic analysis associated a missense DCLRE1C variant with V-gene and J-gene trimming of TCR beta chains, and an independent cohort replicated the association. In an earlier analysis of around 600 of the donors, most TCR beta V segments appeared in productive rearrangements about 90% or about 30% of the time, broadly matching IMGT annotations. According to a later analysis, parvovirus B19, influenza, CMV and Epstein-Barr virus appeared linked to several top co-occurrence clusters. Cytomegalovirus status was reported to be diagnosed by the classifier with high specificity and sensitivity in both the original and validation cohorts. A further reported finding was that TCR beta sequences accurately predicted the HLA-A and HLA-B alleles for most subjects in the first cohort. Specific HLA alleles were associated with 15,000 to 20,000 TCR beta sequences at a false discovery rate of 0.05 in a later analysis. Because the 87-base-pair reads could not distinguish some IMGT-functional V segments, including TRBV6-2 and TRBV6-3, those segments were excluded. A later analysis found that TCR association rates varied across HLA loci, with DRB1 alleles showing the most associated TCRs and HLA-C alleles the fewest. Compared with the 666-donor mean, donors in an Asian-associated ancestry cluster had fewer N-insertions in productive TCRs, according to a later genetic analysis. The sequencing pipeline was judged likely to have produced a cluster of highly shared sequence variants as a technical artifact. Because counts were too low, seventeen rarely observed V segments, including chromosome 9 orphons, were left out of the earlier analysis of some 600 of the donors. In a later analysis, HLA-associated TCR beta chains were found to be more clonally expanded and to have lower generation probabilities than equally common non-associated chains. Correlated functional status among segregating V segments might be attributable to linkage disequilibrium, but an unknown experimental factor could not be ruled out. For the cohort, immune exposure information was limited to CMV serostatus. When HLA alleles, especially DR and DQ, strongly co-occurred, attributing TCR associations to individual alleles was difficult. In vitro tests confirmed that a few of the cytomegalovirus-associated TCR beta chains recognize cytomegalovirus antigens. Because some donors lacked HLA typing at each locus, the association tests relied only on the typed subset. This cohort had only TCR beta chains sequenced, and the lack of alpha or paired-chain data limited which features could be detected.

Libraries came from the immunoSEQ multiplex PCR assay. The multiplex PCR relied on a mix of 60 forward primers for TCR Vbeta segments and 13 reverse primers for TCR Jbeta segments. The CDR3 region of rearranged TCR beta genes was amplified from genomic DNA with a multiplex PCR assay. The amplified TCR beta libraries were sequenced on the Illumina HiSeq System as 87-base-pair reads. The authors' pipeline ran thus. Across the roughly 700 repertoires, a later analysis counted about 81 million unique TCR beta chains, approximately 10 million of which were shared by at least two donors. Raw reads were error-corrected and collapsed into unique sequences by a nearest-neighbor algorithm in which closely related sequences were merged to remove PCR and sequencing errors. V, D and J gene segments were assigned by aligning CDR3 sequences to IMGT reference sequences. For a sequence to be retained, a match of at least six nucleotides to both a V gene segment and a J gene segment was required. Rearrangements were classified as productive when the CDR3 lacked stop codons and remained in frame with V and J, and all other rearrangements were classified as non-productive. CDR3 was defined according to IMGT convention as the region running from the second conserved V-encoded cysteine to the conserved J-encoded phenylalanine. The earlier analysis of 500 to 750 of the donors excluded any sequence lacking an unambiguous match to a single V gene segment. In an earlier analysis of some 590 of the donors, a V segment was called functional when productive rearrangements were above 56.7%, and segregating when the standard deviation between donors exceeded 5%. A statistical classification framework was built for diagnosing cytomegalovirus status from the catalog of TCR beta chain sequences. V and J gene assignment, in a later analysis, came from comparing TCR nucleotide sequences with IMGT/GENE-DB human TR gene sequences. The TCRdist pipeline was used in a later analysis to assign CDR3 sequences and most-parsimonious VDJ recombination scenarios. In a later analysis, every TCR beta chain was defined by the combination of its CDR3 amino acid sequence and its V-gene family, and reads without a unique V-gene family were dropped. In a later analysis, nearly 600 highly shared, low-generation-probability nucleotide sequences were removed to address suspected cross-contamination and a sequencing artifact. In a later analysis, a clonal expansion index for each public chain was calculated from normalized within-repertoire ranks of inferred template counts. A later analysis computed generation probabilities with a VDJ recombination model fitted to out-of-frame rearrangements, and checked the results against IGoR. In a later analysis, hypergeometric tests were used to score TCR-TCR, TCR-HLA and TCR-CMV co-occurrence, with a repertoire-size bias correction applied to TCR pairs. False discovery rates were estimated in a later analysis by permuting HLA or CMV assignments 20 times. In a later analysis, co-occurring TCRs were grouped using DBSCAN, with TCRdist sequence similarity added in when clustering inside HLA-allele-positive subsets. For co-occurrence clustering, repertoires with fewer than 30,000 or more than 120,000 public chains were excluded, along with a handful of repertoires with anomalous nucleotide sharing. Held by TCRdb, this immuneACCESS table contains in-frame sequences only and omits some clones. Under half of the omission traces to an unresolved V gene where checked; the cause of the rest is unknown. The D gene and trimming were derived from the DNA, and the V and J assignments and clone size from that table. The sample table contains more than 95,000 clones; only one count was recorded for around 15% of them. Of the sample, 0.83% falls within the top ten clones.

V is pared back by 7 bases and J by 2 bases, with 18 bases lying between the germline termini. Reading the germline V gene gives CDR1 SGHDT and CDR2 YYEEEE. Counted from cysteine to phenylalanine, this CDR3 has 15 amino acids. The read is trimmed to its CDR3 DNA, 45 bases read in frame from base 1. In total, 600 or so healthy bone marrow donors made up the cohort. At the time of sampling, all cohort members were nominally healthy, though unrecorded immune exposures were likely present. The donor was CMV seronegative and belonged to the group of under 400 seronegative cohort members. A peripheral blood sample was provided by each donor, and peripheral blood mononuclear cells were used for TCR beta sequencing. Genomic DNA extraction from the blood cell samples was performed with the Qiagen DNeasy Blood Extraction Kit. This clone appeared many times. Its antigen is currently not known. The input lacks base qualities; no much larger clone sits a single base away.

Recombination linked TRBV5-6 to TRBJ1-2; the D gene is perhaps TRBD1, on 5 matching bases. This sequence was found in a female donor in good health and CMV-seronegative. The sample comprised PBMCs. The nucleotide sequence is given as TGTGCCAGCCCCATTCCAGGACATCTCAACTATGGCTACACCTTC. This encodes CASPIPGHLNYGYTF.